The T cell receptor beta chain under discussion was sequenced for a study of T-cell reconstitution after alpha-beta-depleted transplantation in children. Study-level points and caveats: Expanded graft clones, several hundred of them, were reportedly the source of alpha-beta T cells about two months after transplant. At one year after transplant, newly produced T cells mostly accounted for T-cell counts and diversity. Some patients' high day-60 TCRbeta diversity was attributed to recipient cells surviving conditioning.

Unique molecular identifiers tagged the TCRbeta library. One entry per CDR3 protein results from TCRdb running MiXCR on the PCR reads. Counted here are fewer than 550,000 distinct CDR3 sequences, around 15% occurring once; the ten biggest clones make up roughly 29%. This clonotype has only a few counts. The antigen is not known. There are 16 residues in the CDR3. Germline values: CDR1 KGHDR, CDR2 SFDVKD. V was pared by 3 bases and J by 3 bases, with 11 bases between. The chain links TRBV24-1 to TRBJ2-6; D unclear. The source is a boy younger than two who had a stem cell transplant for Wiskott-Aldrich syndrome, so the T cells may come from the graft donor. The sample here was PBMCs, mostly from graft donor cells, taken 360 days after TCRalphabeta/CD19-depleted stem cell transplant. The CDR3 loop reads CATSDPEARGANVLTF. CDR3 DNA: TGTGCCACCAGTGATCCCGAGGCACGTGGGGCCAACGTCCTGACTTTC.